Each of the 21 T cell receptor beta chains below was sequenced from the same sample in a study of blood T cell repertoires in COVID-19. The table came from immunoSEQ multiplex PCR; TCRdb's copy has only in-frame clones and leaves some out. Found here are a few hundred thousand clones, over 80% of them singletons; the top ten hold about 4%. The sequencing sample was made of peripheral blood. The receptors stem from a woman between 50 and 59 years old with active or convalescent COVID-19.

The chain's CDR3 is CASSLPGSGANVLTF. In DNA, the CDR3 is TGTGCCAGCAGCTTGCCGGGTTCAGGGGCCAACGTCCTGACTTTC. This chain joins TRBV5-4 and TRBJ2-6; no clear D gene. The V gene lost 1 base and the J gene lost 4 bases, with 9 bases spanning the gap. The CDR3 has 15 residues. Germline V lookup: CDR1 SGHNT, CDR2 YYREEE (reference sequence).

This chain joins TRBV2 and TRBJ2-2; 7 bases align to TRBD1. V dropped 10 bases and J dropped 1; count of bases not matched to a gene: 6. Germline V CDR1 and CDR2: SNHLY, FYNNEI. There are 14 residues in the CDR3. The CDR3 protein is CAIPGDRNTGELFF. In nucleotides, the CDR3 is TGTGCCATCCCCGGGGACAGGAACACCGGGGAGCTGTTTTTT.

The V and J genes are TRBV12-3 or TRBV12-4 and TRBJ1-3, with no clear D. Between the trimmed V and J ends, which lost 3 bases and 9 bases, there was a span of 6 bases. The CDR3 covers 11 residues. CDR3 bases: TGTGCCAGCAGTTTCGGGAGCACCATATATTTT. As protein: CASSFGSTIYF.

This rearrangement joins TRBV9 to TRBJ1-2; 11 bases match TRBD1. V gave up 4 bases and J gave up 9 bases; unmatched junction bases: 11. Germline CDR1 is SGDLS and CDR2 is YYNGEE. This CDR3 is built from 15 residues. The CDR3 DNA reads as TGTGCCAGCAGCCTACGAGGGGGACAGGGGGTAAGCTACACCTTC. The encoded protein is CASSLRGGQGVSYTF.

The V gene is TRBV18, the J gene TRBJ1-1; tentatively, D is TRBD1 (5 bases). The CDR3 has 14 residues. Trimming removed 2 bases from V and 5 bases from J, with 12 bases in between. The germline V gene encodes CDR1 KGHSH and CDR2 LQKENI. CDR3 DNA sequence: TGTGCCAGCTCACCAGGGGAGCGGGGGACTGAAGCTTTCTTT. Translated, it gives CASSPGERGTEAFF.

The DNA for the CDR3 is TGTGCCAGTAGTACCCACAGGACGATGAACACTGAAGCTTTCTTT. Translating gives CASSTHRTMNTEAFF. J is TRBJ1-1 and V is TRBV19; D is possibly TRBD1 (5 bases). CDR3 length: 15 amino acids. Germline V gene data show CDR1 as LNHDA and CDR2 as SQIVND (reference sequence). Trimming pared 4 bases from V and 0 bases from J, leaving 12 bases between.

This clone was recorded only once. V gene TRBV6-2 or TRBV6-3 combines with J gene TRBJ2-4; TRBD1 agrees at 7 bases. The germline gives CDR1 MNHEY, CDR2 SVGEGT. The V gene end was trimmed by 4 bases and the J gene end by 9 bases; junction bases not matched to a gene: 9. The CDR3 runs 14 residues. The CDR3: CASSWTGRKRIQYF. The DNA for the CDR3 is TGTGCCAGCAGTTGGACAGGCCGAAAGCGCATTCAGTACTTC.

The rearrangement links TRBV7-8 to TRBJ2-1, with a weak D call TRBD2 (6 bases). Germline V lookup: CDR1 SGHVS, CDR2 FQNEAQ. This CDR3 region has 16 residues. Trimming removed 1 base from V and 1 base from J, with 11 bases in between. The CDR3 nucleotides are TGTGCCAGCAGCTTAGATCCCGGGAGTTCCTACAATGAGCAGTTCTTC. It translates to CASSLDPGSSYNEQFF.

V and J are TRBV2 and TRBJ1-6, with a tentative D call TRBD1 (6 bases). V shed 7 bases and J shed 10 bases, with 17 bases lying between them. Germline CDR1 SNHLY, CDR2 FYNNEI. This CDR3 is 14 amino acids long. CDR3 sequence: CASTAGGSGSPLHF. DNA for the CDR3: TGTGCCAGCACCGCGGGGGGCTCAGGATCACCCCTCCACTTT.

The chain links TRBV7-9 to TRBJ2-7, with 9 bases that match TRBD1. Per germline, CDR1 SEHNR and CDR2 FQNEAQ (reference sequence). The length of the CDR3 is 14 residues. Trimming removed 6 bases from V and 7 bases from J; junction bases left unmatched: 10. This CDR3 is CASRGGTGFSEQYF. For the CDR3, the DNA is TGTGCCAGCAGGGGCGGGACAGGGTTTTCTGAGCAGTACTTC.

V is TRBV19 and J is TRBJ1-1, with D uncertain. The CDR3 sequence is 14 residues long. Looked up from germline, CDR1 is LNHDA and CDR2 is SQIVND (reference sequence). V was trimmed by 0 bases and J by 1 base, leaving 6 bases between them. CDR3 sequence (DNA): TGTGCCAGTAGTATAGATGGAGGGAACACTGAAGCTTTCTTT. The encoded protein is CASSIDGGNTEAFF.

This chain links TRBV5-4 with TRBJ2-1, with 7 bases lining up with TRBD2. The J segment lost 10 bases and the V segment lost 4 bases, leaving 14 bases of the junction unmatched. Germline-derived CDR1 and CDR2 are SGHNT and YYREEE (reference sequence). CDR3 length: 15 amino acids. CDR3 sequence reads: CASSPDGGELREQFF. The DNA for the CDR3 is TGTGCCAGCAGCCCGGATGGGGGGGAGCTCAGAGAGCAGTTCTTC.

The genes are TRBV9 and TRBJ2-2, with 14 bases aligning to TRBD2. From germline, CDR1 is SGDLS and CDR2 YYNGEE. V lost 4 bases, J lost 6 bases, and 5 bases stayed unmatched. This CDR3 spans 16 amino acids. The CDR3, as DNA: TGTGCCAGCAGCCTTAGACTAGCGGGAGGGCCCGGGGAGCTGTTTTTT. Protein product: CASSLRLAGGPGELFF.

The chain combines TRBV27 with TRBJ2-3, with D possibly matching TRBD2 (5 bases). V was pared by 3 bases and J by 0 bases, with 10 bases between. The CDR3 is 15 residues long. The germline V gene encodes CDR1 MNHEY and CDR2 SMNVEV (reference sequence). The CDR3 bases are TGTGCCAGCAGTTTTTCGGGAACTAGCACAGATACGCAGTATTTT. Its translation is CASSFSGTSTDTQYF.

The rearrangement links TRBV10-3 to TRBJ1-1; D gene uncertain. Trimming pared 4 bases from V and 8 bases from J, leaving 14 bases between. The CDR3 is made up of 13 amino acids. Germline V CDR1 and CDR2: ENHRY, SYGVKD. The CDR3 sequence: CAISGTREKEAFF. The CDR3 DNA sequence: TGTGCCATCAGTGGGACCCGGGAGAAAGAAGCTTTCTTT.

This chain uses TRBV7-8 with TRBJ1-2; tentative D call: TRBD1 (5 bases). V was shortened by 5 bases and J by 3 bases, with 16 bases between the two germline ends. The CDR3 has 15 amino acids. Germline V gene sequence: CDR1 SGHVS, CDR2 FQNEAQ. CDR3 amino acids: CASSPGQTVDYGYTF. The DNA of the CDR3 is TGTGCCAGCAGCCCAGGGCAGACGGTAGACTATGGCTACACCTTC.

V usage is TRBV25-1 and J usage is TRBJ1-6, with no clear D. The CDR3 loop spans 17 amino acids. V shed 4 bases and J shed 6 bases, with 19 bases lying between them. Germline assignment: CDR1 MGHDK and CDR2 SYGVNS. CDR3 amino acids: CASSVMGAIGANSPLHF. The DNA for the CDR3 is TGTGCCAGCAGTGTAATGGGAGCCATAGGCGCTAATTCACCCCTCCACTTT.

This clone was seen just once. The gene calls are TRBV29-1 and TRBJ1-5, with D possibly being TRBD1 (6 bases). This CDR3 is 12 amino acids long. CDR1 and CDR2 from the germline V gene are SQVTM and ANQGSEA. Trimming took off 7 bases at V and 6 bases at J, with 13 bases between the two ends. The CDR3 region is CSAQGQGQPQHF. DNA for the CDR3: TGCAGCGCACAGGGTCAGGGTCAGCCCCAGCATTTT.

This chain links TRBV5-1 with TRBJ2-3, with TRBD1 identical over 11 bases. CDR3 size: 16 residues. Trimming took 2 bases from V and 3 from J; bases not matched to a gene: 5. CDR1 and CDR2 (germline): SGHRS, YFSETQ. CDR3 DNA: TGCGCCAGCAGCTTAGGGACAGGGGGGAGGACAGATACGCAGTATTTT. It encodes CASSLGTGGRTDTQYF.

The chain employs TRBV5-1 and TRBJ1-1; 10 bases are shared with TRBD1. Looked up from germline, CDR1 is SGHRS and CDR2 is YFSETQ. The CDR3 length is 15 residues. Germline trimming cut 4 bases from V and 4 bases from J; bases unmatched to any gene: 7. As DNA, the CDR3 is TGCGCCAGCAGCGGGGGACAGGGGTTGGGCACTGAAGCTTTCTTT. Translation gives CASSGGQGLGTEAFF.

V gene TRBV6-1 combines with J gene TRBJ1-3; D not resolved. Germline CDR1 reads MNHNS; CDR2 reads SASEGT. The CDR3 loop spans 16 amino acids. Trimming cost V 2 bases and J 4 bases, with 15 bases left between them. The DNA of the CDR3 is TGTGCCAGCAGTGAATTCCAAAGTTCCCGGGGAAACACCATATATTTT. This codes for CASSEFQSSRGNTIYF.